This section outlines one T cell receptor beta chain sequence together with its context. Its antigen is not identified. This sample is part of a study of blood T cells in healthy people across ages. Then a second PCR, running roughly 7 to 12 cycles, was carried out with a sample-barcoded 5' primer and a J-beta primer mix. Each CDR3 protein is one row after TCRdb ran MiXCR on the 5' RACE reads. The data hold 1 million to 1.2 million distinct CDR3 sequences, with 35% to 40% observed a single time. V was cut by 2 bases and J by 6 bases, with 12 bases left in between. CDR3 size: 14 residues. Germline V CDR1 and CDR2: SGHRS, YFSETQ. Study-wide findings and caveats: PBMC samples, being unsorted, prevented any conclusive comparison of naive and antigen-experienced cells.

The origin of this receptor is a young man in good health. The sample was blood. The chain employs TRBV5-1 and TRBJ2-1, with D hard to call. CDR3 nucleotide sequence: TGCGCCAGCAGCTTCAATATTCGGCTCAATGAGCAGTTCTTC. Its protein is CASSFNIRLNEQFF. The full variable domain, rest sourced from reference TRBV5-1 and TRBJ2-1, is KAGVTQTPRYLIKTRGQQVTLSCSPISGHRSVSWYQQTPGQGLQFLFEYFSETQRNKGNFPGRFSGRQFSNSRSEMNVSTLELGDSALYLCASSFNIRLNEQFFGPGTRLTVL.